Shown below are 9 T cell receptor beta chains from a single sample sequenced in a study of blood T cells in healthy people across ages. For the second PCR, which ran for roughly 7 to 11 cycles, a sample-barcoded 5' primer and a J-beta primer mix were used. MiXCR, applied by TCRdb to the 5' RACE reads, yields one record per CDR3 protein. The sample lists about a million distinct CDR3 sequences, more than 30% occurring once. The sequenced sample consisted of blood. The receptor source for this set is a man aged 18 to 29 in good health.

This clonotype has more than one count but fewer than ten. The chain employs TRBV20-1 and TRBJ2-3, with 9 nucleotides matching TRBD1. CDR3 size: 13 residues. V lost 6 bases and J lost 5; bases outside the gene matches: 6. Germline assignment: CDR1 DFQATT and CDR2 SNEGSKA (reference sequence). This CDR3 is CSAMDRGKDTQYF. In DNA, the CDR3 is TGCAGTGCCATGGACAGGGGTAAAGATACGCAGTATTTT.

The gene calls are TRBV20-1 and TRBJ2-7; 12 positions match TRBD1. V gave up 6 bases and J gave up 7 bases; unmatched junction bases: 22. The V gene's germline CDR1 is DFQATT and CDR2 SNEGSKA (reference sequence). The CDR3 covers 18 residues. CDR3 residues: CSATQGQGARSSYNEQYF. In DNA, the CDR3 is TGCAGTGCCACCCAGGGACAGGGGGCCCGCAGCTCCTACAATGAGCAGTACTTC.

This sequence joins TRBV4-1 and TRBJ2-1, with TRBD2 as a possible D gene (5 bases). CDR1 MGHRA and CDR2 YSYEKL come from the germline V gene. The CDR3 extends over 14 amino acids. V was pared by 1 base and J by 4 bases, with 8 bases between. The CDR3 DNA reads TGCGCCAGCAGCCAAGTGGGAGAATACAATGAGCAGTTCTTC. Protein: CASSQVGEYNEQFF.

CDR3 region: CSAPGGRETQYF. CDR3 DNA: TGCAGTGCTCCGGGGGGCCGGGAGACCCAGTACTTC. This sequence joins TRBV20-1 and TRBJ2-5; weak D call: TRBD2 (7 bases). Trimming cost V 5 bases and J 5 bases, with 12 bases left between them. The CDR3 is 12 amino acids. Per the germline V gene, CDR1 is DFQATT and CDR2 is SNEGSKA (reference sequence).

Only a few counts were recorded for this clonotype. The chain is built from TRBV6-5 and TRBJ2-5, with D tentatively TRBD1 (6 bases). CDR1 is MNHEY and CDR2 is SVGAGI in the germline V gene. CDR3 length equals 15 residues. Trimming took off 0 bases at V and 5 bases at J, with 13 bases between the two ends. For the CDR3, the DNA is TGTGCCAGCAGTTACTCTTACAGGGCCGGGGAGACCCAGTACTTC. Its translation is CASSYSYRAGETQYF.

The table lists this clonotype with a count of one. This chain uses TRBV20-1 with TRBJ1-1; D gene ambiguous. Germline CDR1 reads DFQATT; CDR2 reads SNEGSKA (reference sequence). CDR3 size: 16 residues. V was clipped by 3 bases and J by 1 base, with 18 bases between them. The CDR3 coding sequence is TGCAGTGCTAGGAGGACCCCTCGAATTAGGAACACTGAAGCTTTCTTT. As protein: CSARRTPRIRNTEAFF.

The chain employs TRBV4-2 and TRBJ2-1; the D gene is possibly TRBD2 (5 bases). V was trimmed by 0 bases and J by 0 bases, leaving 9 bases between them. Germline lookup yields CDR1 LGHNA and CDR2 YNFKEQ. The length of the CDR3 is 16 residues. The CDR3 bases are TGTGCCAGCAGCCAAGATAGCGCAAGCTCCTACAATGAGCAGTTCTTC. The encoded protein is CASSQDSASSYNEQFF.

This clonotype occurred once. This sequence joins TRBV29-1 and TRBJ2-3; 7 bases fit TRBD1. Per the germline V gene, CDR1 is SQVTM and CDR2 is ANQGSEA. The V segment lost 4 bases and the J segment 4 bases; nucleotides outside the gene matches: 5. CDR3 length equals 13 residues. Here the CDR3 DNA reads TGCAGCGTTGTGGACAGGTCCGCAGATACGCAGTATTTT. Amino acid sequence: CSVVDRSADTQYF.

This clonotype was counted at least ten times. The chain joins TRBV3-1 to TRBJ2-3; 9 bases line up with TRBD1. The CDR3 length is 18 residues. V was pared by 4 bases and J by 3 bases, with 14 bases of the junction left unmatched. Germline CDR1 reads LGHDT; CDR2 reads YNNKEL (reference sequence). The CDR3 spells CASSLGAGTGIGTDTQYF. In DNA, the CDR3 is TGTGCCAGCAGCCTCGGAGCCGGGACAGGGATCGGTACAGATACGCAGTATTTT.